Presented here are 20 T cell receptor beta chains from one specimen sequenced in a study of regulatory T cells in long-lasting Graves disease. The time point was: persistent/refractory GD, antithyroid drugs over 5 years with positive TRAb. Construction of the TCR library relied on RNA isolated from PBMCs. To make TCR beta libraries, researchers used iRepertoire HTBI primers and Arm-PCR of CDR3 regions. TCRdb re-derived calls from the multiplex PCR reads in MiXCR, one entry per CDR3 protein. The data contain some 470,000 distinct CDR3 sequences, approximately 21% of them singletons. Sequencing was performed on peripheral blood mononuclear cells (PBMCs), taken when the disease was refractory, from a patient treated with antithyroid drugs. These receptors originate from a female donor with Graves disease.

With respect to this clonotype: A read error may be the cause here, since a much bigger clone is one base away. The rearrangement uses TRBV29-1 and TRBJ2-7; the D gene is possibly TRBD1 (6 bases). The CDR3 is 13 residues long. V gave up 4 bases and J gave up 4 bases, with 14 bases separating them. CDR1 and CDR2 from the germline V gene are SQVTM and ANQGSEA. The CDR3 nucleotides read TGCAGCGTTGCTGAGGGGGTGGGGTACGAGCAGTACTTC. Protein product: CSVAEGVGYEQYF.

This clonotype was found a few times. The chain has TRBV25-1 and TRBJ1-1, with D possibly TRBD1 on 5 matching bases. Germline V gene lookup returns CDR1 MGHDK and CDR2 SYGVNS. Trimming took off 1 base at V and 3 bases at J, with 27 bases between the two ends. The CDR3 consists of 20 residues. The CDR3 DNA sequence: TGTGCCAGCAGTGAATCAGGGATCTTTGGGCAGGCGGCCGGGGACACTGAAGCTTTCTTT. Translated: CASSESGIFGQAAGDTEAFF.

The rearrangement joins TRBV7-8 to TRBJ2-7; possibly TRBD2 for D (5 bases). V dropped 7 bases and J dropped 0 bases, with 19 bases sitting between them. This CDR3 contains 16 residues. The germline gives CDR1 SGHVS, CDR2 FQNEAQ. The CDR3 sequence is CASTALIRTLSYEQYF. DNA for the CDR3: TGTGCCAGCACCGCACTGATCCGGACTCTCTCCTACGAGCAGTACTTC.

This clonotype was picked up many times. The chain links TRBV6-5 to TRBJ2-7; TRBD2 matches at 9 bases. V lost 0 bases, J lost 4 bases, and 10 bases stayed unmatched. This CDR3 is built from 17 residues. Germline V gene sequence: CDR1 MNHEY, CDR2 SVGAGI. The CDR3 sequence: CASSYSSPSGMVYEQYF. CDR3 in DNA: TGTGCCAGCAGTTACTCGAGTCCTAGCGGGATGGTGTACGAGCAGTACTTC.

In its sample, this clonotype was seen a few times. V usage is TRBV10-3 and J usage is TRBJ1-1, with a possible D match to TRBD1 (6 bases). The CDR3 has 14 amino acids. V lost 2 bases, J lost 5 bases, and 12 bases lay in between. In germline, CDR1 is ENHRY, CDR2 SYGVKD. CDR3 nucleotide sequence: TGTGCCATCAGTGAGGGAAGAGGGGGAACTGAAGCTTTCTTT. Its protein is CAISEGRGGTEAFF.

This clonotype was recorded at least ten times. The J gene is TRBJ1-5, the V gene TRBV28; D gene uncertain. The CDR3 runs to 16 residues. Germline CDR1 reads MDHEN; CDR2 reads SYDVKM. The V gene lost 2 bases and the J gene lost 2 bases, with 13 bases spanning the gap. In nucleotides, the CDR3 is TGTGCCAGCAGTTTAATTTACGCGGCGGGCAATCAGCCCCAGCATTTT. Translation: CASSLIYAAGNQPQHF.

In regard to this clonotype: A read error may explain this, as a much larger clone is one base away. DNA of the CDR3: TGTGCCAGCTCAGGAGGGACTAATGAAAAACTGCTTTTT. This sequence encodes CASSGGTNEKLLF. The rearrangement joins TRBV7-9 to TRBJ1-4; perhaps TRBD1 as D (5 bases). The CDR3 has 13 amino acids. Germline V lookup: CDR1 SEHNR, CDR2 FQNEAQ (reference sequence).

The table lists this clonotype with a few counts. The chain carries TRBV6-2 or TRBV6-3 and TRBJ1-4; 12 nucleotides match TRBD1. This CDR3 has 17 amino acids. Trimming removed 4 bases from V and 5 bases from J; junction bases left unmatched: 8. CDR1 and CDR2 from the germline V gene are MNHEY and SVGEGT. The CDR3 loop reads CASSSPGQGAPNEKLFF. CDR3 nucleotide sequence: TGTGCCAGCAGTTCCCCGGGACAGGGGGCGCCGAATGAAAAACTGTTTTTT.

This chain links TRBV4-1 with TRBJ2-5; D call uncertain. The CDR3 totals 14 residues. Trimming took off 4 bases at V and 2 bases at J, with 11 bases between the two ends. Germline V lookup: CDR1 MGHRA, CDR2 YSYEKL. The CDR3 reads CASSPTAAQETQYF. CDR3 in DNA: TGCGCCAGCAGCCCCACCGCGGCGCAAGAGACCCAGTACTTC.

The V call is TRBV9, the J call TRBJ1-4; 8 positions agree with TRBD1. The germline gives CDR1 SGDLS, CDR2 YYNGEE. This CDR3 region has 15 residues. V lost 1 base to trimming and J lost 6 bases; unmatched junction nucleotides: 5. CDR3 region: CASSVYGQGDEKLFF. DNA for the CDR3: TGTGCCAGCAGCGTATACGGACAGGGAGATGAAAAACTGTTTTTT.

The chain is built from TRBV7-9 and TRBJ2-7, with TRBD2 as a possible D gene (5 bases). The CDR3 spans 13 residues. Germline lookup yields CDR1 SEHNR and CDR2 FQNEAQ (reference sequence). V was clipped by 0 bases and J by 5 bases, with 8 bases between them. The CDR3 is CASSLARVNEQYF. CDR3 nucleotide sequence: TGTGCCAGCAGCTTAGCGAGGGTAAACGAGCAGTACTTC.

The chain links TRBV29-1 to TRBJ2-1; a possible D gene is TRBD2 (6 bases). The germline CDR1 and CDR2 sequences are SQVTM and ANQGSEA. V was pared by 6 bases and J by 6 bases, with 18 bases between. This CDR3 is 14 amino acids long. The DNA for the CDR3 is TGCAGCGTACCCTTAGCGGTAAGGGTCAATGAGCAGTTCTTC. Translation gives CSVPLAVRVNEQFF.

This clonotype has more than one count but fewer than ten. The chain has TRBV7-8 and TRBJ1-5; 7 nucleotides match TRBD1. Germline CDR1 is SGHVS and CDR2 is FQNEAQ. The V gene end was trimmed by 5 bases and the J gene end by 2 bases; junction bases not matched to a gene: 18. The CDR3 consists of 19 residues. The CDR3 region is CASSARGWAVVSGNQPQHF. The CDR3 DNA reads TGTGCCAGCAGCGCCAGGGGGTGGGCAGTCGTATCAGGCAATCAGCCCCAGCATTTT. Combining the CDR3 with reference TRBV7-8 and TRBJ1-5 gives the whole variable domain GAGVSQSPRYKVAKRGQDVALRCDPISGHVSLFWYQQALGQGPEFLTYFQNEAQLDKSGLPSDRFFAERPEGSVSTLKIQRTQQEDSAVYLCASSARGWAVVSGNQPQHFGDGTRLSIL.

The chain has TRBV12-3 or TRBV12-4 and TRBJ2-3; 8 bases agree with TRBD1. This CDR3 spans 15 amino acids. With V trimmed by 8 bases and J by 0 bases, 7 bases remained unmatched. As DNA, the CDR3 is TGTGCCAGCTCGACAGGGGCGCAGAGCACAGATACGCAGTATTTT. Its protein is CASSTGAQSTDTQYF.

The sample holds many counts of this clonotype. CDR3: CASSWSGDRAEKLFF. CDR3 DNA: TGTGCCAGCAGCTGGTCCGGGGACAGGGCCGAAAAACTGTTTTTT. The V and J genes are TRBV7-2 and TRBJ1-4; 9 nucleotides line up with TRBD1. Germline V lookup: CDR1 SGHTA, CDR2 FQGNSA. The V and J ends lost 4 bases and 8 bases, in that order; junction bases with no gene match: 8. There are 15 residues in the CDR3.

This chain joins TRBV24-1 and TRBJ2-2; TRBD2 matches 10 bases. This CDR3 has 18 residues. Germline V gives CDR1 KGHDR, CDR2 SFDVKD. The trim removed 3 bases at V and 4 bases at J, leaving 10 bases unmatched. CDR3 region: CATSDPTSGVLRTGELFF. The CDR3 bases are TGTGCCACCAGTGATCCAACTAGCGGGGTGCTGCGCACCGGGGAGCTGTTTTTT.

The rearrangement links TRBV29-1 to TRBJ1-1, with 9 bases fitting TRBD1. This CDR3 has 12 residues. Germline V CDR1 and CDR2: SQVTM, ANQGSEA. Losses at the gene ends were 7 bases for V and 5 bases for J; bases not matched to a gene: 5. The CDR3 loop reads CSDKQGATEAFF. CDR3 in DNA: TGCAGCGACAAACAGGGGGCGACTGAAGCTTTCTTT.

This clonotype has a count of ten or more. The V call is TRBV28, the J call TRBJ1-5; a possible D gene is TRBD1 (5 bases). The CDR3 runs to 16 residues. Trimming took 3 bases from V and 1 from J, leaving 13 bases between them. The germline gives CDR1 MDHEN, CDR2 SYDVKM. CDR3 residues: CASSLWTSGSNQPQHF. DNA for the CDR3: TGTGCCAGCAGTTTGTGGACATCCGGCAGCAATCAGCCCCAGCATTTT.

The table lists this clonotype with many counts. V is TRBV12-3 or TRBV12-4 and J is TRBJ2-7; TRBD2 is a possible D gene (6 bases). Trimming removed 5 bases at V and 3 bases at J, with 14 bases between. CDR3 length: 14 residues. This chain's CDR3 is CASSRPGDLYEQYF. The CDR3 DNA reads as TGTGCCAGCAGTAGACCGGGAGACCTCTACGAGCAGTACTTC.

This clonotype has only a few counts. The chain carries TRBV19 and TRBJ1-1, with D maybe TRBD1 (5 bases). V shed 5 bases and J shed 3 bases, with 16 bases lying between them. The germline V gene encodes CDR1 LNHDA and CDR2 SQIVND (reference sequence). The CDR3 loop spans 15 amino acids. In DNA, the CDR3 is TGTGCCAGTAGTCCCATCGAGGGGCCTGACACTGAAGCTTTCTTT. This codes for CASSPIEGPDTEAFF.